Listed here are 26 T cell receptor beta chains from one sample, sequenced in a study of blood T cell repertoires in COVID-19. Libraries were prepared by immunoSEQ multiplex PCR; TCRdb keeps only in-frame clonotypes and omits some of them. In the table there are about 190,000 clones, about 88% of which are singletons. The sample was PBMCs or T cells enriched from blood (not recorded which). The receptors originated from a woman between 25 and 40 years old who had recovered from COVID-19.

The chain employs TRBV27 and TRBJ2-3, with 9 bases fitting TRBD2. The CDR3 runs to 16 residues. Trimming at V came to 6 bases and at J to 0 bases, leaving 7 bases not matched to a gene. CDR1 and CDR2 (germline): MNHEY, SMNVEV (reference sequence). For the CDR3, the DNA is TGTGCCAGCAGGAAGCGGGAGGTCCCGAGCACAGATACGCAGTATTTT. This translates into CASRKREVPSTDTQYF.

J is TRBJ2-1 and V is TRBV20-1, with a possible D match to TRBD1 (6 bases). This CDR3 has 14 residues. Germline V CDR1 and CDR2: DFQATT, SNEGSKA (reference sequence). The V end lost 3 bases, the J end lost 8 bases, and 17 bases lay between the germline ends. CDR3 residues: CSASGVHRVDEQFF. CDR3 coding DNA: TGCAGTGCTAGTGGGGTGCACAGGGTTGATGAGCAGTTCTTC.

The rearrangement uses TRBV18 and TRBJ2-2; a possible D gene is TRBD1 (6 bases). CDR3 length: 16 amino acids. Germline values: CDR1 KGHSH, CDR2 LQKENI. V lost 2 bases, J lost 2 bases, and 12 bases lay in between. CDR3 amino acids: CASSPGMGQNTGELFF. For the CDR3, the DNA is TGTGCCAGCTCACCAGGGATGGGACAAAACACCGGGGAGCTGTTTTTT.

V is TRBV12-3 or TRBV12-4 and J is TRBJ2-5; 7 bases fit TRBD2. V was pared by 6 bases and J by 5 bases, with 3 bases of the junction left unmatched. The CDR3 has 12 amino acids. CDR3 loop: CASSGGFETQYF. Here the CDR3 DNA reads TGTGCCAGCAGCGGGGGGTTTGAGACCCAGTACTTC.

As DNA, the CDR3 is TGCGCCAGCAGCTTGGAAGGACAGGGAGTCTCTGGAAACACCATATATTTT. This translates into CASSLEGQGVSGNTIYF. The chain employs TRBV5-1 and TRBJ1-3; TRBD1 matches at 8 bases. The trim removed 0 bases at V and 0 bases at J, leaving 5 bases unmatched. In germline, CDR1 is SGHRS, CDR2 YFSETQ. CDR3 length: 17 amino acids.

The chain carries TRBV9 and TRBJ1-1; 8 nucleotides align to TRBD1. The CDR3 has 16 amino acids. Germline CDR1 and CDR2: SGDLS and YYNGEE. Trimming at V came to 2 bases and at J to 4 bases, leaving 10 bases not matched to a gene. CDR3 protein: CASSVGAGGAGTEAFF. CDR3 DNA sequence: TGTGCCAGCAGCGTTGGGGCAGGGGGCGCGGGCACTGAAGCTTTCTTT.

The CDR3 nucleotides read TGTGCCAGCTCCCGGGACAGGGGCCCCGGAAACACCATATATTTT. It codes for CASSRDRGPGNTIYF. The rearrangement joins TRBV19 to TRBJ1-3, with 10 bases fitting TRBD1. Germline CDR1 is LNHDA and CDR2 is SQIVND (reference sequence). The junction had 9 bases not matched to a gene; V was cut back by 9 bases and J by 4 bases. The CDR3 covers 15 residues.

This clone came up once. This chain links TRBV7-2 with TRBJ2-3; D might be TRBD2 (5 bases). Germline CDR1 and CDR2: SGHTA and FQGNSA. This CDR3 region has 15 residues. Trimming shortened V by 5 bases and J by 1 base, and 13 bases separated the two germline ends. CDR3 region: CASSPRGPRTDTQYF. DNA of the CDR3: TGTGCCAGCAGCCCACGGGGTCCTCGCACAGATACGCAGTATTTT.

The chain recombines TRBV25-1 with TRBJ1-2, with a weak D call TRBD1 (5 bases). The CDR3 has 15 residues. Germline values: CDR1 MGHDK, CDR2 SYGVNS. The V end was cut by 3 bases, the J end by 0 bases, with 11 bases between. The CDR3 DNA reads TGTGCCAGCAGTGACGGGGGAGGGGCTAACTATGGCTACACCTTC. Translation gives CASSDGGGANYGYTF.

This sequence joins TRBV28 and TRBJ1-6, with D possibly TRBD1 on 5 matching bases. This CDR3 is built from 14 residues. The germline gives CDR1 MDHEN, CDR2 SYDVKM. V gave up 4 bases and J gave up 10 bases, with 14 bases separating them. The CDR3: CASSWGSGGSPLHF. CDR3 DNA sequence: TGTGCCAGCAGTTGGGGGTCGGGGGGGTCACCCCTCCACTTT.

This chain uses TRBV19 with TRBJ1-2, with a possible D match to TRBD1 (6 bases). Germline V gene lookup returns CDR1 LNHDA and CDR2 SQIVND (reference sequence). V was pared by 3 bases and J by 2 bases, with 10 bases between. This CDR3 comprises 14 residues. Written as DNA, the CDR3 is TGTGCCAGTAGTATTGGGGGCCCCAACTATGGCTACACCTTC. It codes for CASSIGGPNYGYTF. The full variable domain, in which reference TRBV19 and TRBJ1-2 provide the parts outside the CDR3, is DGGITQSPKYLFRKEGQNVTLSCEQNLNHDAMYWYRQDPGQGLRLIYYSQIVNDFQKGDIAEGYSVSREKKESFPLTVTSAQKNPTAFYLCASSIGGPNYGYTFGSGTRLTVV.

J is TRBJ2-5 and V is TRBV2; the D gene is possibly TRBD2 (7 bases). Germline CDR1 reads SNHLY; CDR2 reads FYNNEI. The CDR3 sequence is 12 residues long. V was pared by 2 bases and J by 14 bases, with 15 bases between. In nucleotides, the CDR3 is TGTGCCAGCAGTGAATTCCGGGGGGCGTATTACTTC. Translated: CASSEFRGAYYF.

The chain employs TRBV3-1 (or the pseudogene TRBV3-2) and TRBJ1-1; unclear D gene. Per the germline V gene, CDR1 is LGHDT and CDR2 is YNNKEL (reference sequence). V shed 3 bases and J shed 3 bases, with 17 bases lying between them. The CDR3 covers 16 residues. The CDR3 here is CASSHLTGMSDTEAFF. The CDR3 DNA follows: TGTGCCAGCAGCCACTTGACGGGGATGTCGGACACTGAAGCTTTCTTT.

J is TRBJ1-4 and V is TRBV7-2; no firm D call. The ends were cut back, 1 base at V and 3 bases at J, with 9 bases in the middle. Germline CDR1 reads SGHTA; CDR2 reads FQGNSA. CDR3 size: 15 residues. The CDR3 loop is CASSLDVGSNEKLFF. CDR3 DNA: TGTGCCAGCAGCTTAGATGTCGGTTCTAATGAAAAACTGTTTTTT.

The V gene is TRBV10-2, the J gene TRBJ2-3, with 9 bases fitting TRBD1. The CDR3 is 16 amino acids. The germline V gene has CDR1 WSHSY and CDR2 SAAADI. J lost 0 bases, V lost 3 bases, and 4 bases had no gene match. The DNA of the CDR3 is TGCGCCAGCAGTGACCGACAGGGGGGAAGCACAGATACGCAGTATTTT. This encodes CASSDRQGGSTDTQYF.

The V call is TRBV7-9, the J call TRBJ1-6; 8 nucleotides align to TRBD1. V lost 5 bases and J lost 7; bases outside the gene matches: 10. The germline CDR1 and CDR2 sequences are SEHNR and FQNEAQ (reference sequence). This CDR3 contains 16 residues. Here the CDR3 reads CASSPYRGTGNSPLHF. CDR3 in DNA: TGTGCCAGCAGCCCCTACAGGGGGACTGGGAATTCACCCCTCCACTTT. The full variable domain, its missing parts supplied by reference TRBV7-9 and TRBJ1-6, is DTGVSQNPRHKITKRGQNVTFRCDPISEHNRLYWYRQTLGQGPEFLTYFQNEAQLEKSRLLSDRFSAERPKGSFSTLEIQRTEQGDSAMYLCASSPYRGTGNSPLHFGNGTRLTVT.

The rearrangement uses TRBV7-8 and TRBJ1-5; possible D gene TRBD1, 6 bases. CDR1 and CDR2 from the germline V gene are SGHVS and FQNEAQ. Trimming stripped 5 bases from V and 3 bases from J, with 14 bases between. This CDR3 has 15 residues. CDR3 residues: CASSPQGSNNQPQHF. CDR3 in DNA: TGTGCCAGCAGCCCCCAGGGGAGTAACAATCAGCCCCAGCATTTT.

The chain combines TRBV7-8 with TRBJ1-2; TRBD1 is a possible D gene (6 bases). Trimming took off 0 bases at V and 3 bases at J, with 14 bases between the two ends. The CDR3 covers 16 residues. CDR1 and CDR2 from the germline V gene are SGHVS and FQNEAQ. Written as DNA, the CDR3 is TGTGCCAGCAGCTTAGCGCGGGGGGGCGCGCACTATGGCTACACCTTC. Its translation is CASSLARGGAHYGYTF.

The V gene is TRBV7-2, the J gene TRBJ1-3; maybe TRBD1 (6 bases). Trimming took off 3 bases at V and 4 bases at J, with 10 bases between the two ends. This CDR3 comprises 14 residues. CDR1 is SGHTA and CDR2 is FQGNSA in the germline V gene. CDR3 loop: CASSFRGYGNTIYF. CDR3 nucleotides: TGTGCCAGCAGCTTCAGGGGATACGGAAACACCATATATTTT.

This chain connects TRBV7-2 to TRBJ2-1; possible D gene TRBD2, 5 bases. Trimming cost V 1 base and J 3 bases, with 10 bases left between them. This CDR3 is 15 amino acids long. Per germline, CDR1 SGHTA and CDR2 FQGNSA. As DNA, the CDR3 is TGTGCCAGCAGCTTAGGACTGAGGGTCTACAATGAGCAGTTCTTC. This sequence encodes CASSLGLRVYNEQFF. Filled out from reference TRBV7-2 and TRBJ2-1, the complete variable domain reads GAGVSQSPSNKVTEKGKDVELRCDPISGHTALYWYRQSLGQGLEFLIYFQGNSAPDKSGLPSDRFSAERTGGSVSTLTIQRTQQEDSAVYLCASSLGLRVYNEQFFGPGTRLTVL.

The V and J genes are TRBV18 and TRBJ2-7, with D perhaps TRBD1 (7 bases). The germline V gene encodes CDR1 KGHSH and CDR2 LQKENI. The V gene lost 6 bases and the J gene lost 6 bases, with 18 bases spanning the gap. The CDR3 spans 14 residues. This CDR3 is CASSSEGAGVEQYF. CDR3 sequence (DNA): TGTGCCAGCTCCTCGGAGGGGGCCGGGGTCGAGCAGTACTTC.

This clone was counted a few times. The V call is TRBV6-5, the J call TRBJ1-2, with 9 positions matching TRBD1. Germline CDR1 and CDR2: MNHEY and SVGAGI. This CDR3 comprises 14 residues. Trimming took 5 bases from V and 3 from J; bases not matched to a gene: 4. CDR3 residues: CASSTDRGHYGYTF. The CDR3 region has the DNA TGTGCCAGCAGTACGGACAGGGGACACTATGGCTACACCTTC.

This clone turned up a few times. CDR3: CASSDRVTEAFF. The CDR3, as DNA: TGTGCCAGCAGCGACAGGGTCACTGAAGCTTTCTTT. The rearrangement uses TRBV7-9 and TRBJ1-1; 7 bases agree with TRBD1. The V gene end was trimmed by 5 bases and the J gene end by 4 bases; junction bases not matched to a gene: 1. The CDR3 loop spans 12 amino acids. Germline V gene sequence: CDR1 SEHNR, CDR2 FQNEAQ (reference sequence).

The chain joins TRBV10-3 to TRBJ1-2, with 8 nucleotides matching TRBD1. The germline CDR1 and CDR2 sequences are ENHRY and SYGVKD. This CDR3 comprises 15 residues. J lost 2 bases, V lost 5 bases, and 7 bases had no gene match. CDR3 residues: CAISLQGGMNYGYTF. CDR3 nucleotide sequence: TGTGCCATCAGTCTACAGGGGGGCATGAACTATGGCTACACCTTC.

The chain has TRBV9 and TRBJ2-7, with 9 bases that match TRBD1. CDR3 size: 15 residues. CDR1 is SGDLS, CDR2 YYNGEE, per germline. V was clipped by 4 bases and J by 4 bases; unmatched bases: 9. CDR3 bases: TGTGCCAGCAGCCCCCGCCAGACAGGGGGTTACGAGCAGTACTTC. This encodes CASSPRQTGGYEQYF.

V usage is TRBV18 and J usage is TRBJ2-3; possible D gene TRBD1, 6 bases. There are 16 residues in the CDR3. Germline lookup yields CDR1 KGHSH and CDR2 LQKENI. V was cut by 1 base and J by 0 bases, with 11 bases left in between. The CDR3 sequence: CASSPLSGASTDTQYF. The CDR3 region has the DNA TGTGCCAGCTCACCACTTTCAGGGGCGAGCACAGATACGCAGTATTTT.